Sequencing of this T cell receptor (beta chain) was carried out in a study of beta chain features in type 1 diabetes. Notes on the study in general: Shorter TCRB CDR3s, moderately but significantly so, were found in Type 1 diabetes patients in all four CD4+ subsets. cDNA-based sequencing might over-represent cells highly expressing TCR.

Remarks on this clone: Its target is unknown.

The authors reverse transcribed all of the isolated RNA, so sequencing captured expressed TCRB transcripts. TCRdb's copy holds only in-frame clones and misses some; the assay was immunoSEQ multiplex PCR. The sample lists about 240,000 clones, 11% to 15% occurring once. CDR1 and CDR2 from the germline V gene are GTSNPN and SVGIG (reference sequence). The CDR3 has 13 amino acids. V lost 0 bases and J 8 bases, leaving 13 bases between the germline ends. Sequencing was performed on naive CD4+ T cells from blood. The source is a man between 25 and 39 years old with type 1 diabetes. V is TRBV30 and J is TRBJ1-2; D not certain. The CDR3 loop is CAWSVLEGVGYTF. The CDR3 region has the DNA TGTGCCTGGAGTGTACTAGAGGGAGTCGGCTACACCTTC.